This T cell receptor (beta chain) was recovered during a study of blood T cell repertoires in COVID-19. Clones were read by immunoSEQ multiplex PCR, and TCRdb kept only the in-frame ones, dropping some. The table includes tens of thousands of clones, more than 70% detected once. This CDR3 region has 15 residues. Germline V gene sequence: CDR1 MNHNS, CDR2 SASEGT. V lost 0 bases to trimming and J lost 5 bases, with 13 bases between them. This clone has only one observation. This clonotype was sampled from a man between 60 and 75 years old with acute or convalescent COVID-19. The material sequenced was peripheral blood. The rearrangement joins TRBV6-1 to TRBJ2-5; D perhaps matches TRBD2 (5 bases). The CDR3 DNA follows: TGTGCCAGCAGTGAAGCCCCCTTCGGCGGGGAGACCCAGTACTTC. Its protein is CASSEAPFGGETQYF.